The source of this T cell receptor beta chain is a study of blood T cell repertoires in COVID-19. Across the whole study: Samples came from the United States, Italy and Spain, spanning acute and convalescent COVID-19. The analysed material was cDNA or gDNA that came from T cells, B-cell-depleted T cells, or PBMCs.

As processed by the authors: Amplification of reference gene primers was used by the study to estimate nucleated cell counts. This table comes from immunoSEQ multiplex PCR, and its TCRdb copy is limited to in-frame clones, with some not included. That table supplies the V and J calls and clone size; D and trimming were determined from the DNA. The data show 200,000 to 250,000 clones, about 90% seen once. The CDR3 is 17 amino acids. Germline assignment: CDR1 SGHTA and CDR2 FQGNSA. V lost 2 bases and J 0 bases, leaving 11 bases between the germline ends. What was sequenced was peripheral blood. This sequence originates from a woman aged 25 to 45 who had recovered from COVID-19. The chain combines TRBV7-2 with TRBJ2-6; D is uncertain. The CDR3 spells CASSLRSEHSGANVLTF. The CDR3 DNA reads TGTGCCAGCAGCTTAAGGAGCGAGCACTCTGGGGCCAACGTCCTGACTTTC.